A single sample is the source of the 15 T cell receptor beta chains below, sequenced in a study of human T cells and chemical hapten exposure. MiXCR, applied by TCRdb to the RACE reads, yields one record per CDR3 protein. The data contain more than 100,000 distinct CDR3 sequences, about an eighth of them singletons. Sample time point: patch test 1, 2 weeks after DPC sensitization. The treatment here: therapeutic diphenylcyclopropenone sensitization with weekly scalp DPC. The specimen was whole blood, collected in connection with sensitization to the hapten diphenylcyclopropenone (DPC). These TCRs come from a man younger than 35 with alopecia areata. Some clones in this sample may be carry-over from other donors' samples.

V is TRBV20-1 and J is TRBJ2-7, with a weak D call TRBD2 (6 bases). The CDR3 contains 11 residues. The V gene's germline CDR1 is DFQATT and CDR2 SNEGSKA (reference sequence). The V end lost 3 bases, the J end lost 4 bases, and 7 bases lay between the germline ends. This chain's CDR3 is CSASGGYEQYF. The CDR3 nucleotides read TGCAGTGCTAGCGGGGGTTACGAGCAGTACTTC.

The sample holds many counts of this clonotype. The CDR3 is CASSFRPPGEATDTQYF. For the CDR3, the DNA is TGCGCCAGCAGCTTCCGTCCGCCAGGGGAGGCCACAGATACGCAGTATTTT. The rearrangement links TRBV5-1 to TRBJ2-3, with D perhaps assigned TRBD1 or TRBD2 (6 bases each). This CDR3 is built from 17 residues. Germline CDR1 reads SGHRS; CDR2 reads YFSETQ. The germline V and J ends were trimmed by 2 bases and 2 bases, with 18 bases remaining between them. The whole variable domain, remainder taken from reference TRBV5-1 and TRBJ2-3, is KAGVTQTPRYLIKTRGQQVTLSCSPISGHRSVSWYQQTPGQGLQFLFEYFSETQRNKGNFPGRFSGRQFSNSRSEMNVSTLELGDSALYLCASSFRPPGEATDTQYFGPGTRLTVL.

V is TRBV7-6 and J is TRBJ2-7; 8 bases are a match to TRBD2. This CDR3 comprises 15 residues. The V gene's germline CDR1 is SGHVS and CDR2 FNYEAQ. J was trimmed by 4 bases and V by 5 bases; bases with no gene match: 10. CDR3 protein: CASSRGVAGLYEQYV. In nucleotides, the CDR3 is TGTGCCAGCAGCCGCGGAGTAGCGGGGTTGTACGAGCAGTACGTC.

This clonotype was seen a few times. The chain links TRBV6-2 or TRBV6-3 to TRBJ1-2; tentative D call: TRBD1 (5 bases). The CDR3 sequence is 14 residues long. The germline CDR1 and CDR2 sequences are MNHEY and SVGEGT. Trimming removed 2 bases from V and 2 bases from J, with 9 bases in between. The CDR3 DNA reads TGTGCCAGCAGTTACAGGGGACGGAACTATGGCTACACCTTC. Translated, it gives CASSYRGRNYGYTF.

This sequence joins TRBV5-4 and TRBJ1-2; 7 bases line up with TRBD1. The CDR3 runs to 14 residues. Germline V CDR1 and CDR2: SGHNT, YYREEE (reference sequence). Trimming removed 2 bases from V and 6 bases from J; junction bases left unmatched: 7. As DNA, the CDR3 is TGTGCCAGCAGCTTCGCCAGGGGGTCTGATGGCTACACCTTC. Translation gives CASSFARGSDGYTF.

J is TRBJ2-4 and V is TRBV9; D is undetermined. CDR1 is SGDLS and CDR2 is YYNGEE in the germline V gene. This CDR3 spans 15 amino acids. V lost 5 bases and J 0 bases, leaving 12 bases between the germline ends. The CDR3 region is CASSPDGQAKNIQYF. CDR3 DNA sequence: TGTGCCAGCAGTCCGGACGGGCAAGCCAAAAACATTCAGTACTTC.

This clonotype has just a few counts. The chain couples TRBV29-1 to TRBJ1-2, with a possible D match to TRBD1 (5 bases). The germline gives CDR1 SQVTM, CDR2 ANQGSEA. CDR3 length equals 11 residues. V lost 7 bases, J lost 7 bases, and 13 bases lay in between. The CDR3 loop reads CSATQGLGYTF. CDR3 DNA sequence: TGCAGCGCCACCCAGGGCCTTGGCTACACCTTC. Variable domain in full (rest from reference TRBV29-1 and TRBJ1-2): SAVISQKPSRDICQRGTSLTIQCQVDSQVTMMFWYRQQPGQSLTLIATANQGSEATYESGFVIDKFPISRPNLTFSTLTVSNMSPEDSSIYLCSATQGLGYTFGSGTRLTVV.

V gene TRBV7-6 combines with J gene TRBJ1-1; no clear D gene. The CDR3 length is 9 residues. V lost 10 bases and J lost 9, with 9 bases in between. CDR1 is SGHVS, CDR2 FNYEAQ, per germline. CDR3 amino acids: CATSPKAFF. DNA for the CDR3: TGTGCCACGTCTCCTAAAGCTTTCTTT.

The gene calls are TRBV7-6 and TRBJ2-7, with 8 nucleotides matching TRBD2. Germline assignment: CDR1 SGHVS and CDR2 FNYEAQ. CDR3 length: 17 residues. Losses at the gene ends were 5 bases for V and 3 bases for J; bases not matched to a gene: 15. The CDR3, as DNA: TGTGCCAGCAGCCCAATCACGGTGGCGGGGGGTTTCTACGAGCAGTACTTC. It encodes CASSPITVAGGFYEQYF.

The chain employs TRBV6-5 and TRBJ1-4, with TRBD1 as a possible D gene (5 bases). V gave up 4 bases and J gave up 10 bases, with 13 bases separating them. Per the germline V gene, CDR1 is MNHEY and CDR2 is SVGAGI. This CDR3 comprises 13 residues. The CDR3, as DNA: TGTGCCAGCAGTTGGCGGGGCGGAGTAAAACTGTTTTTT. Translation gives CASSWRGGVKLFF.

The chain links TRBV12-3 or TRBV12-4 to TRBJ1-1; D unclear. The CDR3 runs 13 residues. Trimming cost V 7 bases and J 5 bases, with 14 bases left between them. CDR3 protein: CASTLQRGTEAFF. The CDR3 DNA reads TGTGCCAGCACCCTTCAAAGAGGGACTGAAGCTTTCTTT.

The rearrangement links TRBV5-4 to TRBJ2-3; 7 bases line up with TRBD1. The CDR3 runs 14 residues. CDR1 SGHNT and CDR2 YYREEE come from the germline V gene (reference sequence). The V and J ends lost 4 bases and 3 bases, in that order; junction bases with no gene match: 5. The CDR3 DNA is TGTGCCAGCAGCCTGACAGGGCAAACAGATACGCAGTATTTT. This sequence encodes CASSLTGQTDTQYF.

This clonotype showed up just a few times. The chain uses TRBV9 and TRBJ2-2; D unresolved. Trimming took off 3 bases at V and 6 bases at J, with 12 bases between the two ends. The germline V gene encodes CDR1 SGDLS and CDR2 YYNGEE. This CDR3 contains 14 residues. CDR3 in amino acids: CASSEATKPGELFF. CDR3 nucleotides: TGTGCCAGCAGCGAGGCTACCAAACCCGGGGAGCTGTTTTTT.

Only a few counts were recorded for this clonotype. The chain uses TRBV4-1 and TRBJ1-1, with a weak D call TRBD1 (6 bases). Germline-derived CDR1 and CDR2 are MGHRA and YSYEKL. The V and J ends lost 4 bases and 7 bases respectively, with 28 bases between them. This CDR3 region has 18 residues. The CDR3 DNA follows: TGCGCCAGCAGCCTCTCATTTCGACTACAGGGCCCGAGGAGTGAAGCTTTCTTT. Amino acid sequence: CASSLSFRLQGPRSEAFF.

The V and J genes are TRBV5-5 and TRBJ2-1; perhaps TRBD2 as D (5 bases). The CDR3 contains 11 residues. Trimming removed 4 bases from V and 7 bases from J, with 6 bases in between. The germline V gene encodes CDR1 SGHKS and CDR2 YYEKEE (reference sequence). The CDR3 DNA reads as TGTGCCAGCAGCGGCGGGAATGAGCAGTTCTTC. It translates to CASSGGNEQFF.